This TCR beta chain was identified during a study of cytomegalovirus exposure and HLA in healthy donors. With 60 Vbeta and 13 Jbeta primers, the PCR was carried out. The method was immunoSEQ multiplex PCR; TCRdb's version includes in-frame clones alone and lacks a portion of them. In the table there are about 110,000 clones, around 70% of which are singletons. This clone was seen a handful of times. CDR1 is MNHNY, CDR2 SVGAGI, per germline (reference sequence). The J segment lost 8 bases and the V segment lost 6 bases, leaving 10 bases of the junction unmatched. This CDR3 spans 14 amino acids. The origin of this receptor is a woman aged 70-85 years in good health and CMV-seropositive. The sample consisted of PBMCs. V is TRBV6-6 and J is TRBJ1-2; 9 bases match TRBD1. The CDR3, as DNA: TGTGCCAGCAGAGATCCGGGACAGGGCGAGGGCTACACCTTC. It codes for CASRDPGQGEGYTF.